This T cell receptor (beta chain) was observed in a study of shared clonotypes between healthy human individuals. For the study at large: Participating donors consisted of a couple of women and three men aged 18 to 49.

This CDR3 comprises 16 residues. CDR1 and CDR2 from the germline V gene are MNHEY and SVGAGI. Trimming pared 0 bases from V and 6 bases from J, leaving 15 bases between. Deep-level settings were used for running the assay. This table comes from immunoSEQ multiplex PCR, and its TCRdb copy is limited to in-frame clones, with some not included. This table holds 2 million to 2.5 million clones, almost 96% found once. Sequencing used naive CD4+ T cells sorted from blood. Specified subset: CD45RA+ positively selected. The TCR originated in a man younger than 30 in good health. The rearrangement links TRBV6-5 to TRBJ2-1; D is uncertain. The CDR3 coding sequence is TGTGCCAGCAGTTACTCTTGGGCCCGGCCGGTCAATGAGCAGTTCTTC. Protein: CASSYSWARPVNEQFF.